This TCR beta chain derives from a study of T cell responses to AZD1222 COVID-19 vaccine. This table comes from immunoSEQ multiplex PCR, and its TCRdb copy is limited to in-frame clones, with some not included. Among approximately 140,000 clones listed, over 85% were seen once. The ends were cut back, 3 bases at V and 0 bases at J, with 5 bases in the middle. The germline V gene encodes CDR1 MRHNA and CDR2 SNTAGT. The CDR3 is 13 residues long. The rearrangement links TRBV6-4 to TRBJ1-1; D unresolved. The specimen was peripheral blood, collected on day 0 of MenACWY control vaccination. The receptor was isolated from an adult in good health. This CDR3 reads CASSESMNTEAFF. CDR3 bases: TGTGCCAGCAGTGAGAGCATGAACACTGAAGCTTTCTTT.